This T cell receptor (beta chain) was observed in a study of Ad26.COV2.S vaccination and SARS-CoV-2 variants. The study, taken as a whole, reports: Responses of spike-specific T cells (both CD8+ and CD4+) reportedly showed substantial breadth after vaccination.

Stated treatment: some 19 received Ad26.COV2.S at low or high dose, single or two shots; 5 received placebo; per-sample allocation not given. The study sampled participants on day 63 after the first vaccine or placebo injection. The germline V and J ends were trimmed by 4 bases and 3 bases, with 10 bases remaining between them. Germline V gene lookup returns CDR1 MNHEY and CDR2 SMNVEV (reference sequence). CDR3 length: 14 residues. A remark on this clone: What it recognizes is unknown.

Sequencing was performed with immunoSEQ multiplex PCR; in TCRdb, only in-frame clones are kept and a portion is missing. Of 300,000 to 350,000 clones in the sample, around 88% were seen once. The chain combines TRBV27 with TRBJ1-5; no clear D. The sequence derives from a person aged 18-60 years who received the Ad26.COV2.S COVID-19 vaccine or a placebo. Here the sequenced sample was peripheral blood, taken in a trial of Ad26.COV2.S vaccine versus placebo. Here the CDR3 DNA reads TGTGCCAGCAGTTGGGCGGGGATCAATCAGCCCCAGCATTTT. It encodes CASSWAGINQPQHF.